This T cell receptor (beta chain) was sequenced for a study of control samples from healthy donors and cancer patients. Libraries were prepared by immunoSEQ multiplex PCR; TCRdb keeps only in-frame clonotypes and omits some of them. The sample holds 400,000 to 450,000 clones, 90% seen once. This CDR3 spans 14 amino acids. Looked up from germline, CDR1 is SGHDT and CDR2 is YYEEEE. Between the trimmed V and J ends, which lost 0 bases and 4 bases, there was a span of 8 bases. This clonotype was sampled from a man in his forties with head and neck cancer. Sequencing was done on a sample of PBMCs. The chain carries TRBV5-6 and TRBJ2-1; D is unresolved. CDR3: CASSLVGEYNEQFF. CDR3 nucleotides: TGTGCCAGCAGCTTGGTAGGAGAATACAATGAGCAGTTCTTC.